This record concerns one T cell receptor (beta chain) sequence. The antigen is not known. Profiled with immunoSEQ multiplex PCR; TCRdb holds only in-frame clones, not every one. The repertoire consists of approximately 120,000 clones, with approximately 86% occurring once and the leading ten covering around an eighth. Mismatch repair deficiency was confirmed in all patients, by PCR or immunohistochemistry. V was trimmed by 2 bases and J by 4 bases, leaving 14 bases between them. The CDR3 runs 16 residues. Per the germline V gene, CDR1 is SGHAT and CDR2 is FQNNGV. The record originates from a study of PD-1 blockade in mismatch repair-deficient tumors. Study summary: All were previously treated, progressing patients with around 12 mismatch repair-deficient cancer types. Study outcomes and limitations: Tumor-resident clones, often undetectable pretreatment in blood, expanded then contracted after pembrolizumab.

The receptor was isolated from an adult with mismatch repair-deficient cancer. The J gene is TRBJ2-2, the V gene TRBV11-2; no clear D. Sequenced here: peripheral blood, sampled 44 weeks after starting pembrolizumab. The CDR3 bases are TGTGCCAGCAGCTTATTTGTTCGGATGGGCACCGGGGAGCTGTTTTTT. Translating gives CASSLFVRMGTGELFF. The variable domain in full, with the rest retrieved from reference TRBV11-2 and TRBJ2-2, is EAGVAQSPRYKIIEKRQSVAFWCNPISGHATLYWYQQILGQGPKLLIQFQNNGVVDDSQLPKDRFSAERLKGVDSTLKIQPAKLEDSAVYLCASSLFVRMGTGELFFGEGSRLTVL.